Below are 24 T cell receptor beta chains sequenced from a single sample in a study of regulatory T cells in long-lasting Graves disease. Specified time point: newly diagnosed GD, antithyroid drugs for less than 3 months. The TCR library was prepared using RNA isolated from PBMCs. Combining iRepertoire HTBI primers with Arm-PCR of CDR3 regions, the authors built TCR beta libraries. MiXCR was run by TCRdb on the multiplex PCR reads, yielding one entry per CDR3 protein. The sample consists of approximately 400,000 distinct CDR3 sequences, 14% to 15% of them appearing once. The sample was also reused in another study, on T cells in Graves' hyperthyroidism and ophthalmopathy.

Here the sequenced sample was peripheral blood mononuclear cells (PBMCs), taken at new diagnosis, from a patient treated with antithyroid drugs. These receptors all stem from a woman aged 25 to 45 with Graves disease.

This clonotype was seen once. The rearrangement uses TRBV7-9 and TRBJ1-2; D gene ambiguous. This CDR3 contains 14 residues. V gave up 2 bases and J gave up 5 bases, with 12 bases separating them. Germline loops: CDR1 SEHNR, CDR2 FQNEAQ (reference sequence). The CDR3 spells CASSLFLEVYGYTF. The CDR3 DNA reads as TGTGCCAGCAGCTTATTTTTGGAGGTATATGGCTACACCTTC.

This clonotype has a handful of counts. The rearrangement joins TRBV19 to TRBJ1-2; D is unclear. Germline V lookup: CDR1 LNHDA, CDR2 SQIVND (reference sequence). This CDR3 contains 18 residues. V was clipped by 2 bases and J by 0 bases, with 19 bases between them. The CDR3 region is CASSIQISTETSNYGYTF. The CDR3, as DNA: TGTGCCAGTAGTATACAGATCAGTACGGAGACATCTAACTATGGCTACACCTTC.

This clonotype appeared a few times. The rearrangement links TRBV4-2 to TRBJ2-1, with TRBD2 matching over 7 bases. Trimming took 0 bases from V and 2 from J; bases not matched to a gene: 7. This CDR3 is built from 17 residues. The V gene's germline CDR1 is LGHNA and CDR2 YNFKEQ. The DNA for the CDR3 is TGTGCCAGCAGCCAAGAGCCAGCGGGGAGGGCCTACAATGAGCAGTTCTTC. Translation: CASSQEPAGRAYNEQFF.

This clonotype was picked up many times. V is TRBV12-5 and J is TRBJ2-1; TRBD2 matches 9 bases. V shed 0 bases, J shed 4 bases, and the junction held 7 bases outside the gene matches. The germline V gene encodes CDR1 LGHNT and CDR2 FRNRAP. The CDR3 is 17 amino acids. DNA for the CDR3: TGTGCTAGTGGTTTGGTACAGGTGACTAGCGGTTACAATGAGCAGTTCTTC. Amino acid sequence: CASGLVQVTSGYNEQFF. The entire variable domain, with the rest obtained from reference TRBV12-5 and TRBJ2-1, is as follows: DARVTQTPRHKVTEMGQEVTMRCQPILGHNTVFWYRQTMMQGLELLAYFRNRAPLDDSGMPKDRFSAEMPDATLATLKIQPSEPRDSAVYFCASGLVQVTSGYNEQFFGPGTRLTVL.

This clonotype was counted at least ten times. V is TRBV12-3 or TRBV12-4 and J is TRBJ2-1; D remains ambiguous. This CDR3 comprises 14 residues. Deletions cut 6 bases from V and 5 bases from J, with 14 bases between. CDR3 in DNA: TGTGCCAGCAGCCCTCTGTTCTCGAACAATGAGCAGTTCTTC. As protein: CASSPLFSNNEQFF.

This clonotype was found many times. The chain is built from TRBV7-8 and TRBJ2-5; no clear D gene. Germline V lookup: CDR1 SGHVS, CDR2 FQNEAQ. The CDR3 runs 13 residues. V was trimmed by 5 bases and J by 1 base, leaving 8 bases between them. CDR3 region: CASSVQIQETQYF. DNA for the CDR3: TGTGCCAGCAGCGTACAGATCCAAGAGACCCAGTACTTC. Using reference TRBV7-8 and TRBJ2-5 for the parts outside the CDR3, the full variable domain is GAGVSQSPRYKVAKRGQDVALRCDPISGHVSLFWYQQALGQGPEFLTYFQNEAQLDKSGLPSDRFFAERPEGSVSTLKIQRTQQEDSAVYLCASSVQIQETQYFGPGTRLLVL.

CDR3 DNA: TGTGCCAGCAGCTTAGGGGTCTTAGGGGGCTACGAGCAGTACTTC. Its translation: CASSLGVLGGYEQYF. The chain is built from TRBV11-2 and TRBJ2-7; D is perhaps TRBD1 (6 bases). The germline V gene encodes CDR1 SGHAT and CDR2 FQNNGV. CDR3 length equals 15 residues. V was cut by 1 base and J by 3 bases, with 13 bases left in between.

This clonotype was detected many times. This rearrangement joins TRBV5-1 to TRBJ1-2; D gene uncertain. CDR3 length: 15 residues. Germline-derived CDR1 and CDR2 are SGHRS and YFSETQ. V was shortened by 0 bases and J by 4 bases, with 13 bases between the two germline ends. The CDR3 region has the DNA TGCGCCAGCAGCTTGGTTCTCGCAGTGGGCTATGGCTACACCTTC. It translates to CASSLVLAVGYGYTF.

This clonotype has ten or more counts. The chain carries TRBV3-1 and TRBJ2-7; no clear D. V was cut by 3 bases and J by 4 bases, with 7 bases left in between. Germline V lookup: CDR1 LGHDT, CDR2 YNNKEL (reference sequence). The CDR3 length is 12 residues. DNA for the CDR3: TGTGCCAGCAGCCAGAAAAGGTACGAGCAGTACTTC. It yields the protein CASSQKRYEQYF.

This clonotype was found a few times. The chain recombines TRBV9 with TRBJ2-1; 10 bases map to TRBD1. The CDR3 has 15 residues. Trimming took 2 bases from V and 3 from J; bases not matched to a gene: 2. Germline V lookup: CDR1 SGDLS, CDR2 YYNGEE. CDR3 residues: CASSVRTGGYNEQFF. CDR3 in DNA: TGTGCCAGCAGCGTTAGGACAGGGGGCTACAATGAGCAGTTCTTC.

This clonotype was observed at least ten times. The CDR3 sequence: CASSLASGLGQETQYF. As DNA, the CDR3 is TGTGCCAGCAGTTTGGCCTCGGGACTCGGGCAAGAGACCCAGTACTTC. The V call is TRBV12-3 or TRBV12-4, the J call TRBJ2-5; tentatively, D is TRBD2 (6 bases). The CDR3 extends over 16 amino acids. Trimming took 3 bases from V and 2 from J, leaving 16 bases between them.

This clonotype has at least ten counts. This rearrangement joins TRBV9 to TRBJ2-5, with 7 bases identical to TRBD2. Germline assignment: CDR1 SGDLS and CDR2 YYNGEE. The CDR3 is 14 residues long. The junction had 4 bases not matched to a gene; V was cut back by 0 bases and J by 5 bases. This CDR3 reads CASSVDVGGETQYF. The CDR3 nucleotides are TGTGCCAGCAGCGTAGATGTGGGAGGGGAGACCCAGTACTTC.

This clonotype was recorded many times. The J gene is TRBJ2-3, the V gene TRBV5-1; D unclear. The CDR3 extends over 13 amino acids. Germline lookup yields CDR1 SGHRS and CDR2 YFSETQ. The V gene lost 4 bases and the J gene lost 5 bases, with 11 bases spanning the gap. CDR3 DNA: TGCGCCAGCAGCCCCATTGCCGAAGATACGCAGTATTTT. As protein: CASSPIAEDTQYF.

There are many counts of this clonotype. The chain couples TRBV12-3 or TRBV12-4 to TRBJ2-1, with a tentative D call TRBD1 (5 bases). Trimming removed 3 bases at V and 8 bases at J, with 17 bases between. The CDR3 runs 15 residues. CDR3 coding DNA: TGTGCCAGCAGTTTGAGGCCAGAACAGGAGTATGAGCAGTTCTTC. Residues: CASSLRPEQEYEQFF.

The chain joins TRBV7-9 to TRBJ1-4, with D uncertain. Germline V lookup: CDR1 SEHNR, CDR2 FQNEAQ (reference sequence). The ends were cut back, 2 bases at V and 5 bases at J, with 6 bases in the middle. This CDR3 is built from 13 residues. The chain's CDR3 is CASSLSYNEKLFF. In DNA form, the CDR3 reads TGTGCCAGCAGCTTAAGTTACAATGAAAAACTGTTTTTT. Combining the CDR3 with reference TRBV7-9 and TRBJ1-4 gives the whole variable domain DTGVSQNPRHKITKRGQNVTFRCDPISEHNRLYWYRQTLGQGPEFLTYFQNEAQLEKSRLLSDRFSAERPKGSFSTLEIQRTEQGDSAMYLCASSLSYNEKLFFGSGTQLSVL.

The V gene is TRBV5-8, the J gene TRBJ1-1, with D possibly being TRBD1 (6 bases). Germline V gene lookup returns CDR1 SGHTS and CDR2 YDEGEE. The ends were cut back, 0 bases at V and 4 bases at J, with 19 bases in the middle. This CDR3 spans 17 amino acids. CDR3 nucleotide sequence: TGTGCCAGCAGCTTGGGGCGTACAGGGATCGGGTTCACTGAAGCTTTCTTT. It translates to CASSLGRTGIGFTEAFF.

With regard to this clonotype: A read error may be the cause here, since a much bigger clone is one base away. This chain connects TRBV24-1 to TRBJ1-2; 8 bases are a match to TRBD1. Germline loops: CDR1 KGHDR, CDR2 SFDVKD. This CDR3 spans 15 amino acids. V lost 3 bases to trimming and J lost 4 bases; unmatched junction nucleotides: 6. The CDR3 sequence is CATSDPGGAGYGYTF. CDR3 bases: TGTGCCACCAGTGATCCAGGGGGCGCAGGCTATGGCTACACCTTC.

The chain couples TRBV12-3 or TRBV12-4 to TRBJ2-2; weak D call: TRBD2 (5 bases). V lost 2 bases to trimming and J lost 4 bases, with 11 bases between them. The CDR3 extends over 15 amino acids. The CDR3 spells CASSLNSGSTGELFF. Written as DNA, the CDR3 is TGTGCCAGCAGTTTAAACAGTGGGAGCACCGGGGAGCTGTTTTTT.

This clonotype was counted at least ten times. The chain couples TRBV7-9 to TRBJ2-1; 8 nucleotides match TRBD1. The CDR3 spans 15 residues. V was clipped by 5 bases and J by 8 bases; unmatched bases: 11. The germline gives CDR1 SEHNR, CDR2 FQNEAQ (reference sequence). The CDR3 region is CASSHRTGFGDEQFF. CDR3 nucleotide sequence: TGTGCCAGCAGCCACCGGACAGGGTTCGGGGATGAGCAGTTCTTC.

Concerning this clonotype itself: One base separates it from a far larger clone, so it is likely a read error. The chain recombines TRBV12-3 or TRBV12-4 with TRBJ2-3; 9 nucleotides line up with TRBD2. The J call is in doubt because the DNA end fits TRBJ2-7 better. This CDR3 comprises 15 residues. Written as DNA, the CDR3 is TGTGCCAGCAGTAGAGCGGGAGGTAAGTCCTACGAGCAGTACTTC. The encoded protein is CASSRAGGKSYEQYF.

This clonotype was found a few times. The chain employs TRBV5-1 and TRBJ2-7; TRBD1 agrees at 10 bases. Looked up from germline, CDR1 is SGHRS and CDR2 is YFSETQ. The CDR3 contains 17 residues. With V trimmed by 1 base and J by 2 bases, 9 bases remained unmatched. Here the CDR3 DNA reads TGCGCCAGCAGCTTGTTGATTGGGGGACAGGGGACCTACGAGCAGTACTTC. This codes for CASSLLIGGQGTYEQYF. Variable domain in full (rest from reference TRBV5-1 and TRBJ2-7): KAGVTQTPRYLIKTRGQQVTLSCSPISGHRSVSWYQQTPGQGLQFLFEYFSETQRNKGNFPGRFSGRQFSNSRSEMNVSTLELGDSALYLCASSLLIGGQGTYEQYFGPGTRLTVT.

This clonotype occurred many times. V is TRBV28 and J is TRBJ2-5; D is uncertain. CDR3 length equals 13 residues. The germline V gene has CDR1 MDHEN and CDR2 SYDVKM. V shed 5 bases and J shed 5 bases, with 12 bases lying between them. The CDR3 loop is CASSNPRKETQYF. In nucleotides, the CDR3 is TGTGCCAGCAGTAACCCCAGGAAGGAGACCCAGTACTTC. Full variable domain (remainder filled in from reference TRBV28 and TRBJ2-5): DVKVTQSSRYLVKRTGEKVFLECVQDMDHENMFWYRQDPGLGLRLIYFSYDVKMKEKGDIPEGYSVSREKKERFSLILESASTNQTSMYLCASSNPRKETQYFGPGTRLLVL.

V gene TRBV19 combines with J gene TRBJ2-3; TRBD2 matches 8 bases. This CDR3 is 15 amino acids long. The V segment lost 5 bases and the J segment 1 base; nucleotides outside the gene matches: 5. Germline V gene lookup returns CDR1 LNHDA and CDR2 SQIVND (reference sequence). The CDR3 reads CASSGGGHRTDTQYF. The DNA of the CDR3 is TGTGCCAGTAGTGGCGGGGGGCACCGCACAGATACGCAGTATTTT. The full variable domain, its missing parts supplied by reference TRBV19 and TRBJ2-3, is DGGITQSPKYLFRKEGQNVTLSCEQNLNHDAMYWYRQDPGQGLRLIYYSQIVNDFQKGDIAEGYSVSREKKESFPLTVTSAQKNPTAFYLCASSGGGHRTDTQYFGPGTRLTVL.

This clonotype was detected a few times. The chain uses TRBV7-2 and TRBJ2-7, with D hard to call. Looked up from germline, CDR1 is SGHTA and CDR2 is FQGNSA. With 3 bases removed from V and 4 bases from J, the gap between germline ends came to 7 bases. This CDR3 is 12 amino acids long. DNA for the CDR3: TGTGCCAGCAGCTTTCCTTGGTACGAGCAGTACTTC. Amino acids: CASSFPWYEQYF.